A selection of T cell receptor beta chains follows, all from one sample in a study of control samples from healthy donors and cancer patients. TCRdb keeps only in-frame clones here, not all; method: immunoSEQ multiplex PCR. The data show some 120,000 clones, approximately 94% seen once. The sample taken for sequencing was PBMCs. The receptor source for this set is a man over 45 with head and neck cancer. The CDR3 runs from the conserved cysteine through the conserved F or W. A D gene is named only where the DNA matches it firmly. Clone size appears in some rows only: once, few, many, or a class for an expanded clone.

J gene	D gene	V gene	clone size	CDR3 DNA	CDR3 protein
TRBJ1-6	.	TRBV18	.	TGTGCCAGCTCACCGGGAACAAATTCACCCCTCCACTTT	CASSPGTNSPLHF
TRBJ2-6	TRBD1	TRBV4-1	.	TGCGCCAGCAGCCACTCCGGGACAGGGCGTAGTGGGGCCAACGTCCTGACTTTC	CASSHSGTGRSGANVLTF
TRBJ1-1	TRBD1	TRBV7-6	.	TGTGCCAGCAGCGCAGGACAGGGGAACACTGAAGCTTTCTTT	CASSAGQGNTEAFF
TRBJ2-2	.	TRBV10-3	.	TGTGCCATCAGTGAGCGTGTAGTGACCCTCACCGGGGAGCTGTTTTTT	CAISERVVTLTGELFF
TRBJ1-3	.	TRBV7-9	.	TGTGCCAGCAGCTTAGAGAGATTGAGCTCTGGAAACACCATATATTTT	CASSLERLSSGNTIYF
TRBJ2-7	TRBD1	TRBV14	once	TGTGCCAGCAGCCCGTGGACAGGCTACGAGCAGTACTTC	CASSPWTGYEQYF
TRBJ1-1	.	TRBV9	.	TGTGCCAGCAGCGTAGCGGCCGACCCCAAAGCTTTCTTT	CASSVAADPKAFF
TRBJ1-5	.	TRBV7-3	.	TGTGCCAGCAGCTTAACGCGGGATCAGCCCCAGCATTTT	CASSLTRDQPQHF
TRBJ1-1	.	TRBV5-4	once	TGTGCCAGCAGCGGGAGCTCAATGAGCACTGAAGCTTTCTTT	CASSGSSMSTEAFF
TRBJ2-7	TRBD1	TRBV5-5	once	TGTGCCAGCAGCCCCGGACAGGGATTCTCCTACGAGCAGTACTTC	CASSPGQGFSYEQYF
TRBJ1-2	.	TRBV4-2	once	TGTGCCAGCAGCCAACACTCCTTCGGGTCGGAAGGCTACACCTTC	CASSQHSFGSEGYTF
TRBJ1-3	.	TRBV7-9	.	TGTGCCAGCAGCTTACCTAGGGCCTCCTCTGGAAACACCATATATTTT	CASSLPRASSGNTIYF
TRBJ2-3	TRBD2	TRBV11-2	.	TGTGCCAGCAGCTCGAGAGGACTAGCGGGAGCACAGGATACGCAGTATTTT	CASSSRGLAGAQDTQYF
TRBJ2-7	TRBD1	TRBV13	.	TGTGCCAGCAGCAGGACAGGGCGCTACGAGCAGTACTTC	CASSRTGRYEQYF
TRBJ1-2	TRBD1	TRBV4-1	.	TGCGCCAGCAGCCCCGGACAGGGGGCTGACTATGGCTACACCTTC	CASSPGQGADYGYTF
TRBJ2-1	.	TRBV18	.	TGTGCCAGCTCACCACCGGACCCCCCAGGCCAGTTCTTC	CASSPPDPPGQFF
TRBJ2-5	.	TRBV11-3	.	TGTGCCAGCAGCCCACGGACCGGAGGGGCCCAGTACTTC	CASSPRTGGAQYF
TRBJ2-2	.	TRBV4-3	.	TGCGCCAGCAGCCAAGCGGGCGAAGCGAACACCGGGGAGCTGTTTTTT	CASSQAGEANTGELFF
TRBJ1-4	.	TRBV9	.	TGTGCCAGCAGCGTAGTGTCCGGGGTTGGCGAAAAACTGTTTTTT	CASSVVSGVGEKLFF
TRBJ1-4	TRBD1	TRBV5-4	.	TGTGCCAGCAGCTGGGGGGGGACAGCGGGATTAGGTGAAAAACTGTTTTTT	CASSWGGTAGLGEKLFF
TRBJ1-6	.	TRBV14	.	TGTGCCAGCAGTCGCGGACTGATTAATTCACCCCTCCACTTT	CASSRGLINSPLHF
TRBJ2-5	.	TRBV20-1	.	TGCAGTGCCATCCGGGGCGGACAGTACTTC	CSAIRGGQYF
TRBJ1-1	.	TRBV2	.	TGTGCCAGCAGTGAGAATCAGGGGAGGGTTGAAGCTTTCTTT	CASSENQGRVEAFF
TRBJ1-6	.	TRBV19	.	TGTGCCAGTAGTACTACGGGCCTTTTAGATTCACCCCTCCACTTT	CASSTTGLLDSPLHF
TRBJ2-3	TRBD2	TRBV6-6	.	TGTGCCAGCACCCTAGCGGGGAGCACAGATACGCAGTATTTT	CASTLAGSTDTQYF
TRBJ2-3	.	TRBV12-3/TRBV12-4	.	TGTGCCAGCAGTTTATTGTTCCCAGATACGCAGTATTTT	CASSLLFPDTQYF
TRBJ2-3	.	TRBV18	.	TGTGCCAGCTCACCACGCCAGGATACGCAGTATTTT	CASSPRQDTQYF
TRBJ2-7	.	TRBV4-1	.	TGCGCCAGCAGCCTTGGTCAGGGCTACGCCTACGAGCAGTACTTC	CASSLGQGYAYEQYF
TRBJ2-1	.	TRBV2	.	TGTGCCAGCAGGTATTCTCAGTACAATGAGCAGTTCTTC	CASRYSQYNEQFF
TRBJ1-1	.	TRBV19	.	TGTGCCAGCATAGGGGGTTGGGTCGCCACTGAAGCTTTCTTT	CASIGGWVATEAFF
TRBJ1-2	.	TRBV6-5	.	TGTGCCTCAAAGGTAGCCCACTACACCTTC	CASKVAHYTF
TRBJ1-5	.	TRBV6-2/TRBV6-3	medium-sized	TGTGCCAGCAGTTACACAGGGATGAGTCAGCCCCAGCATTTT	CASSYTGMSQPQHF
TRBJ1-2	.	TRBV4-3	.	TGCGCCAGCAGCCAGGACGGCGGCTATGGCTACACCTTC	CASSQDGGYGYTF
TRBJ2-1	.	TRBV29-1	.	TGCAGCGCGAGGGGTTCCTACAATGAGCAGTTCTTC	CSARGSYNEQFF
TRBJ1-6	.	TRBV11-2	.	TGTGCCAGCAGCCCTACCTCGCGGGAGCCCCTCCACTTT	CASSPTSREPLHF
TRBJ1-2	TRBD1	TRBV5-6	.	TGTGCCAGCAGCTCGGAGGGACAGGCTGTGCGTGGCTACACCTTC	CASSSEGQAVRGYTF
TRBJ2-5	TRBD2	TRBV7-9	.	TGTGCCAGCAGCCCCGCGGGGAGGGGAGGGGAGACCCAGTACTTC	CASSPAGRGGETQYF
TRBJ2-3	.	TRBV4-3	.	TGCGCCAGCAGCCAAGAGCTGGGACGCAGCACAGATACGCAGTATTTT	CASSQELGRSTDTQYF
TRBJ2-1	.	TRBV6-5	.	TGTGCCAGCAGTATCCGGGGGTACTCCTCCAATGAGCAGTTCTTC	CASSIRGYSSNEQFF
TRBJ2-2	.	TRBV18	.	TGTGCCAGCTCACCACCGTCCAGGGGTTCCACCGGGGAGCTGTTTTTT	CASSPPSRGSTGELFF
TRBJ1-2	TRBD1	TRBV4-1	.	TGCGCCAGCAGCCAGCCGGGACAGGGACTTAATGGCTACACCTTC	CASSQPGQGLNGYTF
TRBJ2-7	.	TRBV28	.	TGTGCCAGCAGTTCGACAGTCCCCTACGAGCAGTACTTC	CASSSTVPYEQYF
TRBJ2-1	.	TRBV9	.	TGTGCCAGCACCACGTCTAGCGAGTCCTACAATGAGCAGTTCTTC	CASTTSSESYNEQFF
TRBJ2-1	.	TRBV30	few	TGTGCCTGGAGTGTAGGCGGGGTGAGGTACAATGAGCAGTTCTTC	CAWSVGGVRYNEQFF
TRBJ2-4	TRBD1	TRBV28	.	TGTGCCAGCAGTTTATTAGGGACAGGGAGCCATTCCAAAAACATTCAGTACTTC	CASSLLGTGSHSKNIQYF
TRBJ2-7	.	TRBV4-1	.	TGCGCCAGCAGCCTAGACCGGGCCCCGATCTACGAGCAGTACTTC	CASSLDRAPIYEQYF